What follows is one TCR beta chain and its context. Antigen unknown. V was clipped by 4 bases and J by 10 bases, with 11 bases between them. Germline-derived CDR1 and CDR2 are MNHNY and SVGAGI (reference sequence). The CDR3 is made up of 12 amino acids. The data originate from a study of tumor-infiltrating lymphocytes in localized non-small cell lung cancer. The wider study: Patients included smokers and never-smokers with various histologies, some sampled after neoadjuvant chemotherapy. Tumor tissue and non-adjacent uninvolved lung came from each patient. Study observations and caveats: T-cell fraction did not differ between immunotypes IM1 and IM2. TCRbeta sequencing showed higher T cell infiltration in tumors than uninvolved lung.

Profiling relied on immunoSEQ multiplex PCR, and the TCRdb table lists in-frame clones only, not all of them. Of some 8,100 clones listed, around 77% are singletons. This clonotype was sampled from a human donor with non-small cell lung cancer. The material sequenced was lung tumor tissue. The chain is built from TRBV6-6 and TRBJ2-1, with a weak D call TRBD2 (5 bases). The chain's CDR3 is CASSSPRVEQFF. The CDR3 bases are TGTGCCAGCAGTTCCCCGAGGGTGGAGCAGTTCTTC.